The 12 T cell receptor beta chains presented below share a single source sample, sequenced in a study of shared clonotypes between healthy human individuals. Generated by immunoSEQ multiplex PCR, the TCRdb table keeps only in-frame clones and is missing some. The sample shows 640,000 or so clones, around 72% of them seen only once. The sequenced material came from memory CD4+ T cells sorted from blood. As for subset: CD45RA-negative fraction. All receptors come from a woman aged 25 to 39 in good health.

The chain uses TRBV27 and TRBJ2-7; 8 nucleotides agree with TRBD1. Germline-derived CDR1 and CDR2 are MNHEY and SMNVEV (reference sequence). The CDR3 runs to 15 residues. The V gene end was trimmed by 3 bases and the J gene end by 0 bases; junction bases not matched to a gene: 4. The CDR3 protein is CASSLTGVNSYEQYF. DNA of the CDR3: TGTGCCAGCAGTTTGACAGGGGTGAACTCCTACGAGCAGTACTTC.

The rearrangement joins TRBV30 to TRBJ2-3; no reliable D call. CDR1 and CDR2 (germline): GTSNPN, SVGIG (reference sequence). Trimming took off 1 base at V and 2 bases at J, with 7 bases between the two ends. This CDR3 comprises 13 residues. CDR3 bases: TGTGCCTGGAGTGAGGGCAACACAGATACGCAGTATTTT. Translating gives CAWSEGNTDTQYF.

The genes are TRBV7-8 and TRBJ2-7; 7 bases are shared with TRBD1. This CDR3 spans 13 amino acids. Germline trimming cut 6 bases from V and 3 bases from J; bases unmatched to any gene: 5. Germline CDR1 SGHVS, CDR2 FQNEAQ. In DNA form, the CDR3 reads TGTGCCAGCAGTCGGGACAGCAGCTACGAGCAGTACTTC. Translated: CASSRDSSYEQYF.

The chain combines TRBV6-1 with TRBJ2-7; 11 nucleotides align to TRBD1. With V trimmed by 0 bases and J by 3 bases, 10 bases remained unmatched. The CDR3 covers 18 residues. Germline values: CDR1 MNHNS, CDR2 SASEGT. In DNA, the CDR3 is TGTGCCAGCAGTGAAGCGACCTTACCCGGGACAGGGGGCTACGAGCAGTACTTC. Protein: CASSEATLPGTGGYEQYF.

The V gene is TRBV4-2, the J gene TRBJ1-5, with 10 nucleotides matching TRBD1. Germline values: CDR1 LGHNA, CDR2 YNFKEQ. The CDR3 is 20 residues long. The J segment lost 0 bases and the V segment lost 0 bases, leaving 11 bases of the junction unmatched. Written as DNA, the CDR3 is TGTGCCAGCAGCCAAGAAATGGGACAGGGGAATCGGTATAGCAATCAGCCCCAGCATTTT. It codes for CASSQEMGQGNRYSNQPQHF.

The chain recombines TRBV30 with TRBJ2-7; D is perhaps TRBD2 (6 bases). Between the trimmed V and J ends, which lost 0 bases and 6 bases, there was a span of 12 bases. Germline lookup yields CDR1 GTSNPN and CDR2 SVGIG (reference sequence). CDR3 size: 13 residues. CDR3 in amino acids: CAWSVAAGGEQYF. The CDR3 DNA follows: TGTGCCTGGAGTGTAGCAGCCGGGGGCGAGCAGTACTTC. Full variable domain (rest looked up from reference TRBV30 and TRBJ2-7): SQTIHQWPATLVQPVGSPLSLECTVEGTSNPNLYWYRQAAGRGLQLLFYSVGIGQISSEVPQNLSASRPQDRQFILSSKKLLLSDSGFYLCAWSVAAGGEQYFGPGTRLTVT.

The CDR3 loop reads CASSVGGTDSEQYF. CDR3 DNA sequence: TGTGCCAGCAGCGTAGGCGGGACAGATTCCGAGCAGTACTTC. The chain combines TRBV9 with TRBJ2-7; possibly TRBD1 for D (7 bases). The germline V gene has CDR1 SGDLS and CDR2 YYNGEE. V was clipped by 0 bases and J by 6 bases, with 13 bases between them. This CDR3 is 14 amino acids long.

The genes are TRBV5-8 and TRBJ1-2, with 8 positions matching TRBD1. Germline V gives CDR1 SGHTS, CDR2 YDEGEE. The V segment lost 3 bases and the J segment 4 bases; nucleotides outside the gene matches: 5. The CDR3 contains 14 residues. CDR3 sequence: CASSSRTGSYGYTF. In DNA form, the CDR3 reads TGTGCCAGCAGCTCGCGGACAGGGAGCTATGGCTACACCTTC.

The CDR3 spells CASSYPDLAGAYEQYF. The CDR3 DNA reads as TGTGCCAGCAGTTACCCAGATCTAGCGGGAGCCTACGAGCAGTACTTC. The chain uses TRBV6-7 and TRBJ2-7; 10 nucleotides match TRBD2. TRBV6-7 is annotated as an ORF whose role is uncertain. The CDR3 spans 16 residues. Unmatched junction bases numbered 6, after V lost 2 bases and J lost 2 bases.

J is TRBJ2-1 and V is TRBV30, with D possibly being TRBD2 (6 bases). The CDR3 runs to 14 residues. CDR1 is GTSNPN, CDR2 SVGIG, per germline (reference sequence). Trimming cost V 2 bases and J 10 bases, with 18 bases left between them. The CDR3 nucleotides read TGTGCCTGGAGTTGGGAAGGGCGGAGGGGCGAGCAGTTCTTC. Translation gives CAWSWEGRRGEQFF.

CDR3 DNA: TGTGCCAGCAGCTTATTGGGGGGCGATGAAAAACTGTTTTTT. Its protein product is CASSLLGGDEKLFF. The chain joins TRBV7-8 to TRBJ1-4; D possibly corresponds to TRBD1 (6 bases). From germline, CDR1 is SGHVS and CDR2 FQNEAQ. V was pared by 2 bases and J by 6 bases, with 10 bases between. The CDR3 spans 14 residues.

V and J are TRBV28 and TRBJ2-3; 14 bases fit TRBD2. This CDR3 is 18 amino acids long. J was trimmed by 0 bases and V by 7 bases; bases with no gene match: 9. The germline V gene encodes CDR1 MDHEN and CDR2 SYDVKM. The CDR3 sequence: CASNAGTSGSYSTDTQYF. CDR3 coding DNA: TGTGCCAGCAACGCCGGGACTAGCGGGAGCTATAGCACAGATACGCAGTATTTT.